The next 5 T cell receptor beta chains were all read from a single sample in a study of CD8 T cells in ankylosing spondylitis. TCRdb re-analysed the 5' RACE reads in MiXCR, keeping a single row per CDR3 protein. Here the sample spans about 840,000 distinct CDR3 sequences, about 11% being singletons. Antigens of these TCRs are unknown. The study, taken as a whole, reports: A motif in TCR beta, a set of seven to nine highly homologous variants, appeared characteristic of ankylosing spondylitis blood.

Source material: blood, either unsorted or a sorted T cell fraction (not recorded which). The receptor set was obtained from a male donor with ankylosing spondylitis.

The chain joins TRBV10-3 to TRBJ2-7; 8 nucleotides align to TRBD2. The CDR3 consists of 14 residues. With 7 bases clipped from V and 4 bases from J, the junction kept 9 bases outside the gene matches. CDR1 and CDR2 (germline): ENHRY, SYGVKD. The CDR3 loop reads CAITRSGRVYEQYF. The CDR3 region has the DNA TGTGCCATCACCCGAAGCGGGAGAGTGTACGAGCAGTACTTC.

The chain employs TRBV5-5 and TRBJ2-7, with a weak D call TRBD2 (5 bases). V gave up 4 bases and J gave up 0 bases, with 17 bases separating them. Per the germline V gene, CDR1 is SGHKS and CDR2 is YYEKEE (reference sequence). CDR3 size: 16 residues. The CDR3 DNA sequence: TGTGCCAGCAGCCGGACGGCGGGCCTTAGCTCCTACGAGCAGTACTTC. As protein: CASSRTAGLSSYEQYF.

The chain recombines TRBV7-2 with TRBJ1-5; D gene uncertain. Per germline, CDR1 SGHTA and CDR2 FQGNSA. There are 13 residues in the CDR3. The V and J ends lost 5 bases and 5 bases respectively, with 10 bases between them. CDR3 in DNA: TGTGCCAGCAGCGGAAGGGTCTATCAGCCCCAGCATTTT. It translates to CASSGRVYQPQHF.

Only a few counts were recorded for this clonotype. The CDR3 region is CASSQLTGLSGNTIYF. CDR3 sequence (DNA): TGCGCCAGCAGCCAGCTAACGGGCCTCTCTGGAAACACCATATATTTT. This chain links TRBV4-1 with TRBJ1-3; D uncertain. The germline V and J ends were trimmed by 3 bases and 0 bases, with 12 bases remaining between them. The length of the CDR3 is 16 residues. Looked up from germline, CDR1 is MGHRA and CDR2 is YSYEKL.

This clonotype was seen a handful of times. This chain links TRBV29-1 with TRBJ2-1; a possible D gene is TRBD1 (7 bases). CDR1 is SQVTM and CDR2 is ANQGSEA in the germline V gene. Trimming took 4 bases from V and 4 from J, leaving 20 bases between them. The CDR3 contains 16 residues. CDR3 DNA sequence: TGCAGCGTTGTACGTCCGCAGGGGGGCCTTTACAATGAGCAGTTCTTC. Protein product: CSVVRPQGGLYNEQFF.